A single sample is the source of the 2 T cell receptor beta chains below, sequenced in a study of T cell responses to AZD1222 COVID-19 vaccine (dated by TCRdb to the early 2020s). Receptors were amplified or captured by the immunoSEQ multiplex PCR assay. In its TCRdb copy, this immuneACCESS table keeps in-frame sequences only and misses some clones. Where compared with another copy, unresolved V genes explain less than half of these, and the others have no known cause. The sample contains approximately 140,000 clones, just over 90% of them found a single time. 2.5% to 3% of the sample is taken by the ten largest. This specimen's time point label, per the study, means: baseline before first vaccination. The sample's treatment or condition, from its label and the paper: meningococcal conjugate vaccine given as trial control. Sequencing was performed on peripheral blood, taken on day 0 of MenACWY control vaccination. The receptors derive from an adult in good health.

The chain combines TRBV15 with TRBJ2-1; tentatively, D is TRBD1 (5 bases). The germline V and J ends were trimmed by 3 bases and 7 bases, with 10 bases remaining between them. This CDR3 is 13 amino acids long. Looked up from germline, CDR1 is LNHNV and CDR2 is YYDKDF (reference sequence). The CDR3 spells CATSSSRANEQFF. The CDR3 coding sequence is TGTGCCACCAGCAGCAGCAGGGCAAATGAGCAGTTCTTC.

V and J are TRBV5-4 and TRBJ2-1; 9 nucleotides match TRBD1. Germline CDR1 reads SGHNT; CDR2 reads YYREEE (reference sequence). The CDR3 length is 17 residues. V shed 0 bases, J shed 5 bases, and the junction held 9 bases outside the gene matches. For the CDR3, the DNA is TGTGCCAGCAGCTTGGCCTGGGACAGGGAGATCCACAATGAGCAGTTCTTC. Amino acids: CASSLAWDREIHNEQFF. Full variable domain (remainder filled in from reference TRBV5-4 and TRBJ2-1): ETGVTQSPTHLIKTRGQQVTLRCSSQSGHNTVSWYQQALGQGPQFIFQYYREEENGRGNFPPRFSGLQFPNYSSELNVNALELDDSALYLCASSLAWDREIHNEQFFGPGTRLTVL.